This T cell receptor (beta chain) was found in a study of blood T cell repertoires in COVID-19. Study information: Nucleic acid was either cDNA or gDNA, and it came from T cells, B-cell-depleted T cells, or PBMCs.

CDR3 size: 14 residues. Germline V gene sequence: CDR1 MNHEY, CDR2 SVGAGI. Notes on this clone: The germline gene is not matched at one end of the junction; a read error may be the cause.

How the authors handled the data: Scientists estimated how many nucleated cells there were by amplifying reference gene primers. TCRdb keeps only in-frame clones here, not all; method: immunoSEQ multiplex PCR. The V and J calls and clone size were taken over from that table, and D and trimming were inferred from the DNA. The repertoire holds approximately 35,000 clones, 65% to 90% seen once, with over 7.5% in the top ten. The source is an elderly man with active COVID-19. Sequencing was performed on peripheral blood. The rearrangement links TRBV6-5 to TRBJ2-4; TRBD2 aligns across 9 bases. The CDR3 protein is CASSRGLAENIQYF. The CDR3, as DNA: TGTGCCAGCAGTCGGGGACTAGCCGAAAACATTCAGTACTTC.